Listed below are T cell receptor beta chains from one sample, sequenced in a study of cytomegalovirus exposure and HLA in healthy donors. TCRdb keeps only in-frame clones here, not all; method: immunoSEQ multiplex PCR. The sample has 130,000 or so clones; approximately 86% are singletons. Specimen: PBMCs. The receptors here all came from a woman aged 40 to 50 in good health and CMV-seronegative. Each CDR3 is given with its conserved first and last residue. The D gene is left open where the match is weak. Only part of the rows carry a size: once, few, many, or a class if the clone is expanded.

v_gene: TRBV2; d_gene: TRBD1; j_gene: TRBJ1-4; abundance: .; CDR3aa: CASSSPGTVRVTNEKLFF; CDR3nt: TGTGCCAGCAGTTCCCCCGGGACAGTGAGAGTGACTAATGAAAAACTGTTTTTT
v_gene: TRBV10-3; d_gene: .; j_gene: TRBJ2-7; abundance: .; CDR3aa: CATRDLSSEQYF; CDR3nt: TGTGCCACACGGGATTTATCGAGCGAGCAGTACTTC
v_gene: TRBV5-1; d_gene: .; j_gene: TRBJ2-1; abundance: .; CDR3aa: CASSLGGQLGNEQFF; CDR3nt: TGCGCCAGCAGCTTGGGTGGACAGCTGGGCAATGAGCAGTTCTTC
v_gene: TRBV19; d_gene: TRBD2; j_gene: TRBJ2-5; abundance: .; CDR3aa: CASKIAGGGTQYF; CDR3nt: TGTGCCAGTAAAATAGCGGGAGGAGGGACCCAGTACTTC
v_gene: TRBV7-8; d_gene: TRBD2; j_gene: TRBJ2-3; abundance: .; CDR3aa: CASSLPLREGTDTQYF; CDR3nt: TGTGCCAGCAGCTTACCCCTGCGGGAGGGCACAGATACGCAGTATTTT
v_gene: TRBV11-2; d_gene: TRBD2; j_gene: TRBJ2-5; abundance: .; CDR3aa: CASSLVAGGSETQYF; CDR3nt: TGTGCCAGCAGCTTAGTCGCGGGAGGTTCGGAGACCCAGTACTTC
v_gene: TRBV2; d_gene: .; j_gene: TRBJ2-1; abundance: once; CDR3aa: CASSDEHNNEQFF; CDR3nt: TGTGCCAGCAGTGACGAACATAACAATGAGCAGTTCTTC
v_gene: TRBV5-4; d_gene: .; j_gene: TRBJ2-6; abundance: .; CDR3aa: CASSLNRRSGANVLTF; CDR3nt: TGTGCCAGCAGCTTAAACAGGCGCTCTGGGGCCAACGTCCTGACTTTC
v_gene: TRBV28; d_gene: .; j_gene: TRBJ2-7; abundance: .; CDR3aa: CASSFAWAGAYEQYF; CDR3nt: TGTGCCAGCAGTTTCGCATGGGCCGGCGCCTACGAGCAGTACTTC
v_gene: TRBV9; d_gene: TRBD1; j_gene: TRBJ2-7; abundance: .; CDR3aa: CASSNPGGELDEQYF; CDR3nt: TGTGCCAGCAGCAACCCAGGGGGCGAACTGGACGAGCAGTACTTC